Presented here are 27 T cell receptor beta chains from one specimen sequenced in a study of T cell clones after liver transplantation. Some clones are missing from TCRdb's copy, which holds only in-frame ones; the method was immunoSEQ multiplex PCR. The repertoire holds around 110,000 clones, with approximately 90% as singletons. The material was CD4+ T cells from blood, obtained 12 months after liver transplant. These receptors all come from a human patient who received a liver transplant. The T cells may come from the graft donor.

The chain has TRBV15 and TRBJ1-3; D uncertain. Trimming took off 1 base at V and 4 bases at J, with 5 bases between the two ends. There are 13 residues in the CDR3. Per germline, CDR1 LNHNV and CDR2 YYDKDF (reference sequence). Here the CDR3 reads CATSRAQGNTIYF. The CDR3 region has the DNA TGTGCCACCAGCAGAGCCCAAGGAAACACCATATATTTT.

This clone appeared once. This chain connects TRBV5-6 to TRBJ2-3; no definite D call. This CDR3 region has 11 residues. Germline CDR1 and CDR2: SGHDT and YYEEEE. V lost 2 bases and J 4 bases, leaving 2 bases between the germline ends. CDR3 residues: CASSFADTQYF. CDR3 nucleotide sequence: TGTGCCAGCAGCTTCGCAGATACGCAGTATTTT.

The rearrangement links TRBV6-6 to TRBJ2-3; D is unclear. This CDR3 is built from 12 residues. Trimming removed 3 bases from V and 3 bases from J, with 4 bases in between. CDR1 is MNHNY and CDR2 is SVGAGI in the germline V gene (reference sequence). The CDR3 protein is CASSYGTDTQYF. CDR3 nucleotide sequence: TGTGCCAGCAGTTATGGGACAGATACGCAGTATTTT.

This sequence joins TRBV5-1 and TRBJ2-7; weak D call: TRBD2 (5 bases). The germline CDR1 and CDR2 sequences are SGHRS and YFSETQ. The CDR3 runs 14 residues. Between the trimmed V and J ends, which lost 4 bases and 5 bases, there was a span of 16 bases. This CDR3 reads CASSLDSTSNEQYF. DNA for the CDR3: TGCGCCAGCAGCCTGGACTCCACCTCTAACGAGCAGTACTTC.

The chain carries TRBV15 and TRBJ1-2; TRBD1 agrees at 7 bases. Germline CDR1 and CDR2: LNHNV and YYDKDF (reference sequence). The CDR3 covers 15 residues. J was trimmed by 2 bases and V by 0 bases; bases with no gene match: 3. CDR3 amino acids: CATSREGGANYGYTF. CDR3 in DNA: TGTGCCACCAGCAGAGAAGGGGGCGCAAACTATGGCTACACCTTC.

The chain couples TRBV18 to TRBJ2-3; TRBD2 matches at 7 bases. Losses at the gene ends were 3 bases for V and 4 bases for J; bases not matched to a gene: 10. In germline, CDR1 is KGHSH, CDR2 LQKENI. The CDR3 runs 16 residues. This CDR3 reads CASSPRAGSGADTQYF. DNA for the CDR3: TGTGCCAGCTCACCCCGCGCGGGCAGCGGGGCAGATACGCAGTATTTT.

The genes are TRBV27 and TRBJ2-7, with D perhaps matching TRBD2 (7 bases). The CDR3 totals 17 residues. V was cut by 0 bases and J by 2 bases, with 17 bases left in between. Germline V gene lookup returns CDR1 MNHEY and CDR2 SMNVEV (reference sequence). The CDR3 is CASSLSIGQGRAYEQYF. The CDR3 DNA reads TGTGCCAGCAGTTTATCGATTGGCCAGGGGAGGGCCTACGAGCAGTACTTC.

The V gene is TRBV18, the J gene TRBJ2-5, with a possible D match to TRBD1 (5 bases). The germline V gene has CDR1 KGHSH and CDR2 LQKENI. This CDR3 comprises 14 residues. Trimming shortened V by 5 bases and J by 4 bases, and 14 bases separated the two germline ends. CDR3 bases: TGTGCCAGCTCAAGACAGTTAGGTCCAGAGACCCAGTACTTC. As protein: CASSRQLGPETQYF. Combining the CDR3 with reference TRBV18 and TRBJ2-5 gives the whole variable domain NAGVMQNPRHLVRRRGQEARLRCSPMKGHSHVYWYRQLPEEGLKFMVYLQKENIIDESGMPKERFSAEFPKEGPSILRIQQVVRGDSAAYFCASSRQLGPETQYFGPGTRLLVL.

The V call is TRBV29-1, the J call TRBJ2-3, with a weak D call TRBD1 (7 bases). The CDR3 has 14 amino acids. Germline V lookup: CDR1 SQVTM, CDR2 ANQGSEA. V lost 8 bases, J lost 2 bases, and 17 bases lay in between. CDR3 sequence reads: CSLGGTEDTDTQYF. The CDR3, as DNA: TGCAGCCTGGGCGGGACAGAAGACACAGATACGCAGTATTTT.

The rearrangement links TRBV6-5 to TRBJ2-7, with 10 bases that match TRBD1. Germline V lookup: CDR1 MNHEY, CDR2 SVGAGI. J lost 1 base, V lost 6 bases, and 3 bases had no gene match. This CDR3 is 14 amino acids long. CDR3 sequence reads: CASRGQGYSYEQYF. The DNA of the CDR3 is TGTGCCAGCAGGGGACAGGGGTATTCCTACGAGCAGTACTTC.

V and J are TRBV6-1 and TRBJ2-3, with D maybe TRBD2 (5 bases). In germline, CDR1 is MNHNS, CDR2 SASEGT. V was clipped by 5 bases and J by 2 bases, with 14 bases between them. The CDR3 runs 15 residues. CDR3 sequence: CASSRRRGDTDTQYF. CDR3 in DNA: TGTGCCAGCAGTAGGCGACGGGGAGACACAGATACGCAGTATTTT.

The chain recombines TRBV29-1 with TRBJ2-3, with unresolved D. This CDR3 is 11 amino acids long. The germline V gene has CDR1 SQVTM and CDR2 ANQGSEA. V lost 7 bases to trimming and J lost 2 bases, with 7 bases between them. The CDR3: CSAGVTDTQYF. The CDR3, as DNA: TGCAGCGCTGGGGTCACAGATACGCAGTATTTT.

This rearrangement joins TRBV9 to TRBJ2-3; 8 bases are shared with TRBD2. The CDR3 has 15 residues. V dropped 7 bases and J dropped 2; count of bases not matched to a gene: 9. Germline V lookup: CDR1 SGDLS, CDR2 YYNGEE. The CDR3 sequence: CASSFGGANTDTQYF. The CDR3 coding sequence is TGTGCCAGCTCCTTCGGGGGGGCCAACACAGATACGCAGTATTTT.

This sequence joins TRBV6-1 and TRBJ2-5, with a tentative D call TRBD2 (6 bases). Deletions cut 4 bases from V and 5 bases from J, with 14 bases between. CDR1 is MNHNS and CDR2 is SASEGT in the germline V gene. This CDR3 contains 14 residues. The chain's CDR3 is CASSATRSGETQYF. In nucleotides, the CDR3 is TGTGCCAGCAGTGCAACAAGGAGCGGGGAGACCCAGTACTTC.

The chain combines TRBV19 with TRBJ2-2, with 8 bases identical to TRBD2. Germline CDR1 is LNHDA and CDR2 is SQIVND (reference sequence). This CDR3 contains 18 residues. Trimming cost V 5 bases and J 4 bases; bases outside gene matches: 15. CDR3 amino acids: CASSLLRYGRVGTGELFF. CDR3 coding DNA: TGTGCCAGTAGTCTCCTCCGATACGGGAGGGTGGGCACCGGGGAGCTGTTTTTT.

V and J are TRBV9 and TRBJ2-3; TRBD2 matches at 10 bases. V shed 0 bases, J shed 3 bases, and the junction held 10 bases outside the gene matches. Germline CDR1 reads SGDLS; CDR2 reads YYNGEE. This CDR3 contains 18 residues. The CDR3 loop reads CASSVDGTSVQATDTQYF. For the CDR3, the DNA is TGTGCCAGCAGCGTAGATGGGACTAGCGTCCAGGCTACAGATACGCAGTATTTT.

The genes are TRBV2 and TRBJ1-5; D call uncertain. Per germline, CDR1 SNHLY and CDR2 FYNNEI. The V and J ends lost 3 bases and 0 bases respectively, with 6 bases between them. This CDR3 is 14 amino acids long. As DNA, the CDR3 is TGTGCCAGCAGTGACCGAAATAGCAATCAGCCCCAGCATTTT. Amino acid sequence: CASSDRNSNQPQHF.

The V and J genes are TRBV10-2 and TRBJ1-1, with 10 positions matching TRBD1. Per germline, CDR1 WSHSY and CDR2 SAAADI. The CDR3 is 13 residues long. J lost 6 bases, V lost 6 bases, and 4 bases had no gene match. The CDR3 DNA reads as TGCGCCAGCAGCGCGACAGGGGGCCCTGAAGCTTTCTTT. This codes for CASSATGGPEAFF.

This clone has just a few counts. The J gene is TRBJ2-5, the V gene TRBV30, with D tentatively TRBD1 (6 bases). CDR1 is GTSNPN and CDR2 is SVGIG in the germline V gene (reference sequence). The CDR3 extends over 13 amino acids. V was shortened by 1 base and J by 5 bases, with 11 bases between the two germline ends. The CDR3: CAWSGQGTETQYF. Written as DNA, the CDR3 is TGTGCCTGGAGTGGCCAGGGGACCGAGACCCAGTACTTC.

The rearrangement uses TRBV7-9 and TRBJ1-5; D may be TRBD1 (6 bases). The CDR3 extends over 16 amino acids. V was trimmed by 4 bases and J by 3 bases, leaving 16 bases between them. Germline CDR1 reads SEHNR; CDR2 reads FQNEAQ (reference sequence). The CDR3 here is CASSSPWGPVNQPQHF. Written as DNA, the CDR3 is TGTGCCAGCAGCTCCCCCTGGGGGCCTGTCAATCAGCCCCAGCATTTT.

V gene TRBV6-6 combines with J gene TRBJ2-7; weak D call: TRBD1 (6 bases). V lost 7 bases, J lost 4 bases, and 14 bases lay in between. CDR1 is MNHNY and CDR2 is SVGAGI in the germline V gene (reference sequence). This CDR3 has 13 amino acids. The CDR3 region is CASKRQAFYEQYF. In DNA form, the CDR3 reads TGTGCCAGCAAGCGACAGGCTTTTTACGAGCAGTACTTC.

This chain uses TRBV7-9 with TRBJ1-5, with 7 positions matching TRBD1. The CDR3 is made up of 15 amino acids. CDR1 and CDR2 from the germline V gene are SEHNR and FQNEAQ (reference sequence). The junction had 7 bases not matched to a gene; V was cut back by 4 bases and J by 4 bases. Written as DNA, the CDR3 is TGTGCCAGCAGCTCCCTAACAGGGGTGAATCAGCCCCAGCATTTT. Its translation is CASSSLTGVNQPQHF.

The chain carries TRBV11-2 and TRBJ2-1; maybe TRBD1 (5 bases). Germline values: CDR1 SGHAT, CDR2 FQNNGV. The CDR3 has 16 amino acids. V was shortened by 5 bases and J by 2 bases, with 16 bases between the two germline ends. The CDR3 is CASSPMGLSTYNEQFF. CDR3 coding DNA: TGTGCCAGCAGCCCCATGGGGCTATCTACCTACAATGAGCAGTTCTTC. The whole variable domain, remainder taken from reference TRBV11-2 and TRBJ2-1, is EAGVAQSPRYKIIEKRQSVAFWCNPISGHATLYWYQQILGQGPKLLIQFQNNGVVDDSQLPKDRFSAERLKGVDSTLKIQPAKLEDSAVYLCASSPMGLSTYNEQFFGPGTRLTVL.

This clone was detected once. The V gene is TRBV15, the J gene TRBJ2-1; TRBD2 might be the D (6 bases). The germline V gene has CDR1 LNHNV and CDR2 YYDKDF (reference sequence). The CDR3 length is 16 residues. V was clipped by 0 bases and J by 7 bases, with 16 bases between them. The CDR3 DNA follows: TGTGCCACCAGCAGAGATAGTATACTAGCAGGGAATGAGCAGTTCTTC. This codes for CATSRDSILAGNEQFF. Full variable domain (remainder filled in from reference TRBV15 and TRBJ2-1): DAMVIQNPRYQVTQFGKPVTLSCSQTLNHNVMYWYQQKSSQAPKLLFHYYDKDFNNEADTPDNFQSRRPNTSFCFLDIRSPGLGDTAMYLCATSRDSILAGNEQFFGPGTRLTVL.

This chain uses TRBV7-8 with TRBJ1-2, with D uncertain. Trimming shortened V by 1 base and J by 8 bases, and 14 bases separated the two germline ends. Germline V gene lookup returns CDR1 SGHVS and CDR2 FQNEAQ. This CDR3 has 14 residues. The CDR3 nucleotides are TGTGCCAGCAGCTTAGACGGCTTCCGCGGCGGCTACACCTTC. Translated, it gives CASSLDGFRGGYTF.

The rearrangement joins TRBV15 to TRBJ1-5; unclear D gene. Trimming took 2 bases from V and 4 from J, leaving 15 bases between them. CDR3 length equals 16 residues. Germline CDR1 LNHNV, CDR2 YYDKDF (reference sequence). CDR3 nucleotides: TGTGCCACCAGCAGAAAAATCCCCGGCGGAAATCAGCCCCAGCATTTT. It specifies CATSRKIPGGNQPQHF.

The chain combines TRBV27 with TRBJ2-2; D remains ambiguous. Germline CDR1 and CDR2: MNHEY and SMNVEV (reference sequence). V was clipped by 2 bases and J by 6 bases, with 13 bases between them. The length of the CDR3 is 15 residues. The CDR3 nucleotides are TGTGCCAGCAGTTTAGCGACTCGTTCCCCCGGGGAGCTGTTTTTT. The encoded protein is CASSLATRSPGELFF.